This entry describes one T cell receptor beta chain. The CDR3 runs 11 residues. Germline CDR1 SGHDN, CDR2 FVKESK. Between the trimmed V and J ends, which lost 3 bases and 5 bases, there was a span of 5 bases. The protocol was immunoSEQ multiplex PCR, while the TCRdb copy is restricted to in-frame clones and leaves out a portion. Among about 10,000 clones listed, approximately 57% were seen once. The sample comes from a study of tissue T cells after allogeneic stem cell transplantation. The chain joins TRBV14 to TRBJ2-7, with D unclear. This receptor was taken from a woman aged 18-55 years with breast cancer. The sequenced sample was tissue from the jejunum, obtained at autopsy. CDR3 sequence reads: CASSQTDEQYF. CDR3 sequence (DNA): TGTGCCAGCAGCCAGACTGACGAGCAGTACTTC. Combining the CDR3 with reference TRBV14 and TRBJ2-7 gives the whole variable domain EAGVTQFPSHSVIEKGQTVTLRCDPISGHDNLYWYRRVMGKEIKFLLHFVKESKQDESGMPNNRFLAERTGGTYSTLKVQPAELEDSGVYFCASSQTDEQYFGPGTRLTVT.